There are many counts of the clone carrying this T cell receptor (beta chain). What it binds is unknown. The CDR3 end is not reached by the read, which stops 3 residues before it; the germline J gene fills it in. The repertoire was sequenced with immunoSEQ multiplex PCR; TCRdb's copy has only in-frame clones and lacks some. This sample comprises about 81,000 clones, none seen once only. The data belong to a study of T cell clonality in common variable immunodeficiency. Study results and caveats: Compared with controls, CVID subjects had fewer shared TCRbeta clones.

Germline V gives CDR1 SQVTM, CDR2 ANQGSEA. V was cut by 5 bases and J by 2 bases, with 8 bases left in between. CDR3 length: 12 amino acids. This sequence was found in a person between 18 and 75 years old in good health. The sample taken for sequencing was peripheral blood mononuclear cells. The chain combines TRBV29-1 with TRBJ2-3; D is unclear. CDR3 DNA, as far as it was read: TGCAGCGTTTCGGGTTTCACAGATACG. Its translation is CSVSGFTDT. The CDR3 reads in full as CSVSGFTDTQYF.